The present entry profiles one T cell receptor (beta chain) with its context. Its specificity is not known. TCR beta VDJ and CDR3 profiles were obtained from a genomic DNA template. From the reads, TCRdb called clonotypes with MiXCR, one entry per CDR3 protein. The profile covers around 190,000 distinct CDR3 sequences, with approximately 50% appearing a single time and about 17% taken by the ten largest. This specimen comes from a study of CD8+CD57+ T cells in acquired aplastic anemia. In the study overall: DNA recovered from sorted CD4+ and CD8+ cells had a mean of roughly 3 ug. CD4+ cells from healthy donors averaged about 10.8 million reads.

The CDR3 has 16 residues. V lost 1 base to trimming and J lost 5 bases; unmatched junction nucleotides: 8. CDR1 is LGHNA and CDR2 is YNFKEQ in the germline V gene. Whole-study results and caveats: Patients and controls shared 25 to 30 CD8+ CDR3 sequences.

This chain joins TRBV4-2 and TRBJ1-5; 7 bases align to TRBD1. The receptor comes from a human donor in good health, serving as a control. Sequencing used sorted CD4+, CD8+, or CD8+CD57+ T cells (not recorded which) from PBMCs. CDR3 amino acids: CASSQVGRGVDQPQHF. DNA for the CDR3: TGTGCCAGCAGCCAAGTCGGCAGGGGGGTCGATCAGCCCCAGCATTTT.